This T cell receptor beta chain was observed in a study of blood T cell repertoires in COVID-19. Study-wide context: Material from acute and convalescent COVID-19 was sourced from the United States, Italy and Spain. PBMCs, B-cell-depleted T cells, or T cells were the source of the cDNA or gDNA that made up the material.

Source study methods: Reference gene primer amplification in the assay estimated nucleated cell counts. Only in-frame clones appear in the TCRdb table, and some are missing; sequencing was by immunoSEQ multiplex PCR. V and J calls and clone size come straight from that table; D and trimming were deduced from the DNA. The sample consists of roughly 140,000 clones, 80% to 90% of them appearing once. Sequenced material: peripheral blood. The clonotype comes from a woman aged 40 to 50 with acute or convalescent COVID-19.

CDR3 coding DNA: TGTGCCAGCTCACCTACAGGGGCGGGTGAGCAGTTCTTC. Residues: CASSPTGAGEQFF. The V and J genes are TRBV18 and TRBJ2-1; TRBD1 matches 7 bases. The CDR3 sequence is 13 residues long. From germline, CDR1 is KGHSH and CDR2 LQKENI. Losses at the gene ends were 3 bases for V and 9 bases for J; bases not matched to a gene: 5. Full variable domain (remainder filled in from reference TRBV18 and TRBJ2-1): NAGVMQNPRHLVRRRGQEARLRCSPMKGHSHVYWYRQLPEEGLKFMVYLQKENIIDESGMPKERFSAEFPKEGPSILRIQQVVRGDSAAYFCASSPTGAGEQFFGPGTRLTVL.